A few counts support the clone carrying this T cell receptor (beta chain). As yet, its antigen is unknown. Germline V CDR1 and CDR2: DFQATT, SNEGSKA (reference sequence). The V gene end was trimmed by 2 bases and the J gene end by 6 bases; junction bases not matched to a gene: 5. The CDR3 has 14 residues. The sample originates from a study of T-cell memory formation after mild COVID-19. Study-wide results and limits: Researchers found some responding clones in pre-infection memory, a sign that cross-reactive memory joined.

TCR alpha and TCR beta cDNA libraries carrying sample barcodes and UMIs came from 5'RACE with constant-segment primers. TCRdb ran MiXCR on the 5' RACE reads and lists one entry per CDR3 protein. The sample lists 92,000 or so distinct CDR3 sequences, about 13% occurring once. The chain carries TRBV20-1 and TRBJ2-3; 10 nucleotides align to TRBD1. This sequence was found in an adult woman who had mild COVID-19 (a few samples of this study predate the infection). Cell type and time point are not known. The sequencing input was PBMCs or a T cell subset sorted from them (not recorded which). The CDR3 sequence is CSARNGQGDDTQYF. The CDR3 DNA reads TGCAGTGCTAGAAACGGACAGGGGGACGATACGCAGTATTTT.